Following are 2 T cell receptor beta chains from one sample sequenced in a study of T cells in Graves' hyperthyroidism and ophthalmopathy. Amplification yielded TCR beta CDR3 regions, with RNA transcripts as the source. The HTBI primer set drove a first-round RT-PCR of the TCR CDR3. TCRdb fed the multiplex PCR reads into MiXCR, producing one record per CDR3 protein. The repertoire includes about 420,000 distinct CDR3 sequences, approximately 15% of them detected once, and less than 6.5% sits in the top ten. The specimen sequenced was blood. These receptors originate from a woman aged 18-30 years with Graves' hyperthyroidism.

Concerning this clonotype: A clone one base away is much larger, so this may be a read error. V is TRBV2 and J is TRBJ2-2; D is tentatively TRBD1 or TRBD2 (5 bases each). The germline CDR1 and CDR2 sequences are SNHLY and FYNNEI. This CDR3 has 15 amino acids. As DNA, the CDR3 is TGTGCCAGCAGTGAAGATCCGGCCGGGACCGGGGAGCTGTCTTTT. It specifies CASSEDPAGTGELSF.

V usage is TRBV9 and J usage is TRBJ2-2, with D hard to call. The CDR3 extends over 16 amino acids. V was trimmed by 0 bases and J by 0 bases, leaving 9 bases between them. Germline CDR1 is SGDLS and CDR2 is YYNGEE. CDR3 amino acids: CASSVEMATNTGELFF. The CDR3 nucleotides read TGTGCCAGCAGCGTAGAAATGGCTACGAACACCGGGGAGCTGTTTTTT.